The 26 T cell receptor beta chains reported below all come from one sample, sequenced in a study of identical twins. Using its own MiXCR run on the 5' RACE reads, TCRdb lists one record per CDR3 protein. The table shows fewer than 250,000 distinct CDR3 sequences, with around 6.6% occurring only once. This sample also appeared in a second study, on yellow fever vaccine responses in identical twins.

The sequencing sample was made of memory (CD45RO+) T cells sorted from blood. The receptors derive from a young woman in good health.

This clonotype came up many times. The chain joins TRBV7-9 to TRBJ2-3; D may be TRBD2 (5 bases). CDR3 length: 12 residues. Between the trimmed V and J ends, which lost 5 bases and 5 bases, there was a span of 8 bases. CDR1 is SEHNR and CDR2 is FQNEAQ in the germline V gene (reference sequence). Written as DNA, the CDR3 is TGTGCCAGCAGCCCGGCGGGAGATACGCAGTATTTT. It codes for CASSPAGDTQYF.

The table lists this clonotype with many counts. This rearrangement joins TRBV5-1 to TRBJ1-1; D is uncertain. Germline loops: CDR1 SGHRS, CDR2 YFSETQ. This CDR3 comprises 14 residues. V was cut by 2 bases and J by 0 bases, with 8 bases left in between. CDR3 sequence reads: CASSFMTMNTEAFF. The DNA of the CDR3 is TGCGCCAGCAGCTTTATGACCATGAACACTGAAGCTTTCTTT. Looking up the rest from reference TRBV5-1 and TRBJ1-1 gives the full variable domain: KAGVTQTPRYLIKTRGQQVTLSCSPISGHRSVSWYQQTPGQGLQFLFEYFSETQRNKGNFPGRFSGRQFSNSRSEMNVSTLELGDSALYLCASSFMTMNTEAFFGQGTRLTVV.

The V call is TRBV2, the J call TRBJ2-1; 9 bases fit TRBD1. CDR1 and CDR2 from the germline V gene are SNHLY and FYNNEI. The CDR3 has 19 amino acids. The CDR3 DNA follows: TGTACCATCTGCCCTGTTGAATGGAGCCGGGACAGGGTATTTGCCAAGCAGTTCTTC. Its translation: CTICPVEWSRDRVFAKQFF.

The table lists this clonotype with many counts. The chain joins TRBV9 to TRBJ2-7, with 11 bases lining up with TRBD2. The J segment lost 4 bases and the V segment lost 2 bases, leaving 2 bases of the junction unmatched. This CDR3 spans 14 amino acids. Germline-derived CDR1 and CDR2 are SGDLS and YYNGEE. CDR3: CASSVSGRAYEQYF. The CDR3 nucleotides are TGTGCCAGCAGCGTTAGCGGGAGGGCTTACGAGCAGTACTTC.

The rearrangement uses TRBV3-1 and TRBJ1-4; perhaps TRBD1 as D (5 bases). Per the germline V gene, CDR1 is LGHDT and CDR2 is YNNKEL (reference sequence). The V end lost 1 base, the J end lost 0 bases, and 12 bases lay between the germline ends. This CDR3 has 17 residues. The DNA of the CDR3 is TGTGCCAGCAGCCAAGGGGGGAATGGTGCAACTAATGAAAAACTGTTTTTT. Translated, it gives CASSQGGNGATNEKLFF.

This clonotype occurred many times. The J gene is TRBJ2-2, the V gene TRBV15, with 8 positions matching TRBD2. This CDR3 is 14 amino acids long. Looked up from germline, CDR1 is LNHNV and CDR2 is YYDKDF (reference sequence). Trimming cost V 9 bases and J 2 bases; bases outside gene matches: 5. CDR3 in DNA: TGTGCCACAACCGGGACTAGAAACACCGGGGAGCTGTTTTTT. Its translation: CATTGTRNTGELFF.

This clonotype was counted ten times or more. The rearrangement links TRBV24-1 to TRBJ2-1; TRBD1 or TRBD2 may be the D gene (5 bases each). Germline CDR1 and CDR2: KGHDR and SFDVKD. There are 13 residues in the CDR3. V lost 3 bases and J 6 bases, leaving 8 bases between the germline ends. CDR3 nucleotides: TGTGCCACCAGTGATGAGGGGCGCAATGAGCAGTTCTTC. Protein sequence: CATSDEGRNEQFF.

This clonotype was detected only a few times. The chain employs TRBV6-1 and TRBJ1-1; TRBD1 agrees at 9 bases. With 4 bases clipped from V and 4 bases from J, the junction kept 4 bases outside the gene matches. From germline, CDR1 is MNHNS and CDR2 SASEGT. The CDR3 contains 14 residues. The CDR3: CASSVQGAGTEAFF. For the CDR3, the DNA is TGTGCCAGCAGTGTACAGGGGGCGGGCACTGAAGCTTTCTTT.

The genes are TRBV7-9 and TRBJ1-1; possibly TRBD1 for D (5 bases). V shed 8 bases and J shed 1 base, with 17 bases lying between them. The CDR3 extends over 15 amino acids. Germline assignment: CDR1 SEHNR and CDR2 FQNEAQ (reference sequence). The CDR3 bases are TGTGCCAGCTCTAAATCCGGGACCTGGAACACTGAAGCTTTCTTT. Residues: CASSKSGTWNTEAFF.

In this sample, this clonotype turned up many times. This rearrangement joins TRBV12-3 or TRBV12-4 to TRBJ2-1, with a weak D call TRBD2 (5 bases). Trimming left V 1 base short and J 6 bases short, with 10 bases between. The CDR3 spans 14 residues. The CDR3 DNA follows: TGTGCCAGCAGTTTAGGGCTAGCAGTCAATGAGCAGTTCTTC. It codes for CASSLGLAVNEQFF.

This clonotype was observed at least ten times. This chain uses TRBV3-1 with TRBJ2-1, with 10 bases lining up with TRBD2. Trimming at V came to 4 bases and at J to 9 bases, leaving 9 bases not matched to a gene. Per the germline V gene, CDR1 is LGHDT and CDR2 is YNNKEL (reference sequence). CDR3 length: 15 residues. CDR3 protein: CASSRAGTSDAEQFF. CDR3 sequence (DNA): TGTGCCAGCAGCCGAGCCGGGACTAGCGATGCTGAGCAGTTCTTC.

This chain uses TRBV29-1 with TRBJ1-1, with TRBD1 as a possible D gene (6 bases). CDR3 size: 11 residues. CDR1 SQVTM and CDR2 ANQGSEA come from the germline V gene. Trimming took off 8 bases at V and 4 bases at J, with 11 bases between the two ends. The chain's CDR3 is CSSRGITEAFF. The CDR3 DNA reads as TGCAGCTCCAGGGGAATCACTGAAGCTTTCTTT. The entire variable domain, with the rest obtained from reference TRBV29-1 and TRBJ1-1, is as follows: SAVISQKPSRDICQRGTSLTIQCQVDSQVTMMFWYRQQPGQSLTLIATANQGSEATYESGFVIDKFPISRPNLTFSTLTVSNMSPEDSSIYLCSSRGITEAFFGQGTRLTVV.

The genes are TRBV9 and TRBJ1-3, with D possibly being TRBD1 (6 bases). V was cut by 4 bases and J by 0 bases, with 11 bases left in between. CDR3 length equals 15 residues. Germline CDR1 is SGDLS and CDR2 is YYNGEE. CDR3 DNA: TGTGCCAGCAGCCCACAGGGAAACTCTGGAAACACCATATATTTT. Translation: CASSPQGNSGNTIYF.

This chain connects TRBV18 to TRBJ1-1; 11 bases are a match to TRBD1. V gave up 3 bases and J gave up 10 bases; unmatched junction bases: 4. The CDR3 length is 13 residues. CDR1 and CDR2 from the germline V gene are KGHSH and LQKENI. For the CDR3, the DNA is TGTGCCAGCTCACCCGGACAGGGGGCGGTAGCTTTCTTT. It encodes CASSPGQGAVAFF.

This CDR3 is CSAKMTGGPQHF. The DNA of the CDR3 is TGCAGTGCTAAAATGACCGGGGGGCCCCAGCATTTT. The chain couples TRBV20-1 to TRBJ1-5; tentatively, D is TRBD1 (5 bases). The V gene's germline CDR1 is DFQATT and CDR2 SNEGSKA (reference sequence). Trimming shortened V by 4 bases and J by 9 bases, and 13 bases separated the two germline ends. The CDR3 spans 12 residues.

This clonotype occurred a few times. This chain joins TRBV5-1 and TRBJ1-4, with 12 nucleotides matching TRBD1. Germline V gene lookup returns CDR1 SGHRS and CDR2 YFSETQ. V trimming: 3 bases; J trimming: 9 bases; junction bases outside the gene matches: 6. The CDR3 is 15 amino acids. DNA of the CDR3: TGCGCCAGCAGCTGGGGACAGGGGGCCGTTAAAAAACTGTTTTTT. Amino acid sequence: CASSWGQGAVKKLFF.

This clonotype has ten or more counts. The CDR3, as DNA: TGCAGTGCCCCCGGGGGACTAGCGGGAGGGAGCTCCTACAATGAGCAGTTCTTC. As protein: CSAPGGLAGGSSYNEQFF. The J gene is TRBJ2-1, the V gene TRBV20-1, with 16 bases that match TRBD2. V lost 6 bases, J lost 0 bases, and 8 bases stayed unmatched. Germline V gene data show CDR1 as DFQATT and CDR2 as SNEGSKA (reference sequence). The CDR3 loop spans 18 amino acids.

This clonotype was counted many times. Here the CDR3 reads CSVGGVDREANYGYTF. CDR3 nucleotide sequence: TGCAGCGTTGGGGGGGTCGACAGGGAAGCTAACTATGGCTACACCTTC. The chain combines TRBV29-1 with TRBJ1-2, with 7 bases aligning to TRBD1. The germline V gene has CDR1 SQVTM and CDR2 ANQGSEA. With 4 bases clipped from V and 0 bases from J, the junction kept 11 bases outside the gene matches. The CDR3 is made up of 16 amino acids.

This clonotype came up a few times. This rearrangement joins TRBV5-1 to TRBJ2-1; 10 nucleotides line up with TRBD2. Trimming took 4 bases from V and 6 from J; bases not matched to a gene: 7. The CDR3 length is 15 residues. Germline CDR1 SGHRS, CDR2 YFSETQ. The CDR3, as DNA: TGCGCCAGCAGCCCTAGCGGGAGTATTGGCAATGAGCAGTTCTTC. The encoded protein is CASSPSGSIGNEQFF. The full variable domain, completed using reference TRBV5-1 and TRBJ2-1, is KAGVTQTPRYLIKTRGQQVTLSCSPISGHRSVSWYQQTPGQGLQFLFEYFSETQRNKGNFPGRFSGRQFSNSRSEMNVSTLELGDSALYLCASSPSGSIGNEQFFGPGTRLTVL.

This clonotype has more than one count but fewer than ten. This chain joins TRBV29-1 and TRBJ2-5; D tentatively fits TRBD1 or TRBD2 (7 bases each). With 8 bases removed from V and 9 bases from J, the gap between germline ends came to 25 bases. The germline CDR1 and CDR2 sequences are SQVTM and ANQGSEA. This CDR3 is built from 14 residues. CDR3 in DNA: TGCAGCACAAGCGGGGCTAGCGCGCAGGGGGCCCAGTACTTC. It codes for CSTSGASAQGAQYF.

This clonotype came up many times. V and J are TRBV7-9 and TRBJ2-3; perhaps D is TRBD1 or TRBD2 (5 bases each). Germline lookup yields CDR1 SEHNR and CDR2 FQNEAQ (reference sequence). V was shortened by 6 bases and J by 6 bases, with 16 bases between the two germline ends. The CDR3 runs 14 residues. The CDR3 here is CASRPPGAADTQYF. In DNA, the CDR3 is TGTGCCAGCAGACCCCCCGGGGCAGCCGATACGCAGTATTTT.

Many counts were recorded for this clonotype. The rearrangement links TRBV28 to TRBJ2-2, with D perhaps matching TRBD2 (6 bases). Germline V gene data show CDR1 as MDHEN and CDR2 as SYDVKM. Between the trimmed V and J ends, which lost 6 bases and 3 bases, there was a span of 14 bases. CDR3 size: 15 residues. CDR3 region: CASSLRDFDTGELFF. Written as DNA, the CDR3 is TGTGCCAGCAGCCTAAGGGACTTCGACACCGGGGAGCTGTTTTTT.

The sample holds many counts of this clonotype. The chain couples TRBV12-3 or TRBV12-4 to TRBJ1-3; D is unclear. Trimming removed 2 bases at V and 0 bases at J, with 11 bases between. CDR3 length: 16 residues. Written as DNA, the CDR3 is TGTGCCAGCAGTTTACAAGGGTTGAGCTCTGGAAACACCATATATTTT. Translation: CASSLQGLSSGNTIYF.

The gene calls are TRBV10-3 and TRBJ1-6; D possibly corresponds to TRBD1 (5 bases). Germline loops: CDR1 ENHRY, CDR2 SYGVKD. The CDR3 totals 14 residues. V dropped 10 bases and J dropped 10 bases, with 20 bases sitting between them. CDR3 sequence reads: CASRGAAGQSPLHF. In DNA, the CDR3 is TGTGCCAGCCGGGGCGCCGCCGGTCAATCACCCCTCCACTTT.

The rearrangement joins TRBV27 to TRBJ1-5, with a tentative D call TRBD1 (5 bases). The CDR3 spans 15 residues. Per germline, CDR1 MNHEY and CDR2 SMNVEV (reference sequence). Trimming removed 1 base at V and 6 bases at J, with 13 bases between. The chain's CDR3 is CASSLFGQGGQPQHF. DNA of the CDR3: TGTGCCAGCAGTTTATTTGGGCAGGGTGGTCAGCCCCAGCATTTT.

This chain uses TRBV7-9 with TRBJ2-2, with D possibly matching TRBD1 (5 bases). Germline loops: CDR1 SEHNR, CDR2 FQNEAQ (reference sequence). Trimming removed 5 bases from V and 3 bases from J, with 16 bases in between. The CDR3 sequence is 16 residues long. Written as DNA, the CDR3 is TGTGCCAGCAGCCCCCCCCGGGCGACAGACACCGGGGAGCTGTTTTTT. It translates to CASSPPRATDTGELFF. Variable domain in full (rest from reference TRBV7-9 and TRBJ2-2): DTGVSQNPRHKITKRGQNVTFRCDPISEHNRLYWYRQTLGQGPEFLTYFQNEAQLEKSRLLSDRFSAERPKGSFSTLEIQRTEQGDSAMYLCASSPPRATDTGELFFGEGSRLTVL.